The sample holds a few counts of the clone carrying this T cell receptor beta chain. This sample stems from a study of OX40 agonist ivuxolimab in advanced cancers. TCRdb's table, derived via immunoSEQ multiplex PCR, lists solely in-frame clones and lacks some. The sample yields under 30,000 clones, 85% to 90% seen once. CDR3 length: 13 residues. Trimming took off 2 bases at V and 0 bases at J, with 5 bases between the two ends. Germline CDR1 and CDR2: SGDLS and YYNGEE. Sample: CD4+ or CD8+ T cells sorted from blood, taken in a trial of the OX40 agonist ivuxolimab. The sequence came from an adult with an advanced solid tumor such as melanoma, head and neck, liver or kidney cancer. The chain uses TRBV9 and TRBJ1-1; unclear D gene. Here the CDR3 DNA reads TGTGCCAGCAGCGTGACGCTGAACACTGAAGCTTTCTTT. This sequence encodes CASSVTLNTEAFF.